This T cell receptor (beta chain) was observed in a study of T cells in Graves' hyperthyroidism and ophthalmopathy (dated by TCRdb to the late 2010s). Some background on the complete study: Peripheral blood samples were taken at the time of initial diagnosis, prior to any treatment. To identify distinguishing TCR V-J signatures, a discovery cohort of around 98 patients was used, comprising 43 with Graves' ophthalmopathy and roughly 60 with stable Graves' hyperthyroidism. Whether ophthalmopathy could be predicted prospectively was tested in an independent validation cohort made up of about 18 hyperthyroidism patients plus 17 patients who later progressed to ophthalmopathy. For training and testing, the 100 or so patients in the discovery cohort were randomly divided in a 7:3 ratio. The study also compared thyroid tissue and blood T-cell repertoires from a handful of Graves' hyperthyroidism patients. Once sampling was done, hyperthyroidism patients were given methimazole at a starting dose of 30 mg daily, whereas ophthalmopathy patients were given high-dose intravenous methylprednisolone. According to the paper, TCR Vbeta CDR3 sequencing was carried out on some 130 peripheral blood samples, which came from fewer than 50 ophthalmopathy, under 85 hyperthyroidism and approximately 17 progressor patients. Beyond this particular receptor, the publication reports: In validation, the model predicted progression to ophthalmopathy a median of roughly 6.1 months before onset, with 70% to 71% sensitivity and 72.22% specificity. Sample size was not statistically predetermined, and investigators were not blinded to group allocation. Blood samples also contained most of the expanded thyroid clonotypes (frequency above 0.001), which suggests that blood repertoires may reflect thyroid immune responses. Ophthalmopathy was separated from stable hyperthyroidism by a 13 V-J signature model, with approximately 89% sensitivity and 81% to 82% specificity obtained in cross-validation and 80%/75% obtained in testing.

Amplification of TCR beta CDR3 regions was carried out from RNA transcripts. The first round of RT-PCR for the TCR CDR3 was performed with the HTBI primer set and the Qiagen OneStep RT-PCR kit. Libraries were constructed in a second round of multiplex PCR, after which size selection and purification were performed. Libraries were sequenced paired-end with 100 bp reads on an Illumina HiSeq2000. In the original analysis: Raw data were processed with SOAPnuke, discarding reads with adapters, uncalled bases, mean Phred below 15, or no exact constant-primer or identifier match. High-quality paired reads were merged with COPE v1.2.5, and unique nucleotide sequences were defined as clonotypes. MiTCR v1.1 was used to align clonotypes to the IMGT TRBV, TRBD and TRBJ reference segments. The analysis was restricted to V-J combinations with a frequency above 0.0001, which together covered 99.2% of the repertoires. A TCS score was defined as the ratio between F50 (clonal expansion) and ExV (chaos), using BLOSUM62-based TCRdist between CDR3 peptides within each V-J. Welch's t-statistics and random forest reduced 514 V-J features to 13, which were used in a naive Bayes classifier (R e1071). The public reads were quality trimmed at Q25 with fastp and then assembled into clones with MiXCR by TCRdb, keeping productive beta chains. Entries are consolidated by CDR3 protein sequence, retaining the most common genes and DNA. None of the V and J calls come from the authors' own analysis; TCRdb made them. Present in this sample are nearly 250,000 distinct CDR3 sequences, roughly 15% of which were seen just once. Together, the top ten hold around 26% of the sample.

A remark on this clonotype: Its antigen specificity is not known. Within one base of it there is no much larger clone, and no base qualities were kept.

As encoded in the germline V gene, CDR1 is MDHEN while CDR2 is SYDVKM. V lost 3 bases and J lost 3 bases, and the count of bases not matched to a germline gene is 5. The CDR3 covers 15 residues, taking in both the cysteine and the phenylalanine. Only the CDR3 DNA is retained, 45 bases long and in frame from the first base. In the ophthalmopathy patients, disease was moderately to severely active, with a Clinical Activity Score of 3 or more, a NOSPECS grade of 4 or more, and a duration of less than 3 months. The study excluded patients with uncontrolled infections, other autoimmune diseases, pregnancy or lactation. Diagnoses were established on the basis of clinical symptoms, serum thyroxine and TRAb, thyroid ultrasound, and orbital computed tomography. Ficoll-Paque density gradient centrifugation was used to isolate PBMCs from about 10 ml of fresh peripheral blood. Total RNA was extracted using Trizol reagent, and RNA quality was assessed on an Agilent 2100 Bioanalyzer.

The sequence derives from a young woman with Graves' ophthalmopathy. The chain is assembled from TRBV28 and TRBJ2-7; TRBD2 matches 10 bases in the middle. The material sequenced was blood. The DNA reads TGTGCCAGCAGTTTGATTACTAGCGGGATCTACGAGCAGTACTTC. Its translation reads: CASSLITSGIYEQYF.